This T cell receptor (beta chain) is drawn from a study of T cells in Graves' hyperthyroidism and ophthalmopathy. Study-level background: Peripheral blood was obtained at initial diagnosis, preceding any treatment.

Patients aged 18 to 65 had newly diagnosed hyperthyroidism of under 2 months' duration. Clinical symptoms, serum thyroxine and TRAb, thyroid ultrasound and orbital computed tomography were used for the diagnoses. Using RNA transcripts as the source, TCR beta CDR3 regions were amplified. Researchers ran a first-round RT-PCR on the TCR CDR3 using the HTBI primer set. One entry per CDR3 protein, called by TCRdb with MiXCR from the multiplex PCR reads. Of some 500,000 distinct CDR3 sequences detected, 13% to 15% appear once; the ten largest clones hold roughly 17%. Study-level results: Expanded thyroid clonotypes (above 0.001) were mostly also found in blood.

This clonotype has a handful of counts. Its antigen is undetermined. This TCR derives from a woman between 18 and 30 years old with Graves' hyperthyroidism. The material sequenced was blood.

The CDR3 nucleotides read TGTGCCAGCTCACCACCGGGACTAACCAATGAGCAGTTCTTC. Amino acids: CASSPPGLTNEQFF. This chain uses TRBV18 with TRBJ2-1; 7 positions agree with TRBD2. The CDR3 consists of 14 residues. J was trimmed by 6 bases and V by 0 bases; bases with no gene match: 2. Germline CDR1 reads KGHSH; CDR2 reads LQKENI.